This entry lists 24 T cell receptor beta chains sequenced from one sample in a study of blood T cell repertoires in COVID-19. TCRdb keeps only in-frame clones here, not all; method: immunoSEQ multiplex PCR. Among 180,000 or so clones listed, roughly four fifths were seen once. Specimen: peripheral blood. These receptors originate from a man aged 40-55 years who had recovered from COVID-19.

The J gene is TRBJ2-5, the V gene TRBV18, with 12 bases that match TRBD2. CDR3 length: 16 residues. Per germline, CDR1 KGHSH and CDR2 LQKENI. Unmatched junction bases numbered 10, after V lost 6 bases and J lost 5 bases. CDR3 sequence: CASSLRTSGVYETQYF. The CDR3 nucleotides read TGTGCCAGCTCTCTCAGGACTAGCGGGGTTTATGAGACCCAGTACTTC.

This chain joins TRBV7-9 and TRBJ2-4, with D perhaps TRBD1 or TRBD2 (5 bases each). Trimming pared 5 bases from V and 6 bases from J, leaving 14 bases between. CDR1 is SEHNR and CDR2 is FQNEAQ in the germline V gene (reference sequence). CDR3 length: 14 amino acids. The DNA of the CDR3 is TGTGCCAGCAGCCTAGGGGAAGGAGGAAACATTCAGTACTTC. This gives the protein CASSLGEGGNIQYF.

This clone was recorded once. This chain joins TRBV7-9 and TRBJ2-5; D gene unclear. The V gene's germline CDR1 is SEHNR and CDR2 FQNEAQ (reference sequence). V shed 5 bases and J shed 1 base, with 8 bases lying between them. The CDR3 loop spans 13 amino acids. DNA for the CDR3: TGTGCCAGCAGCATTTTTCTCCAAGAGACCCAGTACTTC. This sequence encodes CASSIFLQETQYF.

This chain connects TRBV30 to TRBJ1-2, with 8 positions matching TRBD1. Germline V CDR1 and CDR2: GTSNPN, SVGIG (reference sequence). The V segment lost 0 bases and the J segment 7 bases; nucleotides outside the gene matches: 10. The CDR3 sequence is 15 residues long. The CDR3 loop is CAWSVGTQGELGYTF. The CDR3 DNA reads as TGTGCCTGGAGTGTAGGAACACAGGGGGAACTTGGCTACACCTTC.

This chain links TRBV2 with TRBJ1-2; 7 bases map to TRBD1. Germline V gene sequence: CDR1 SNHLY, CDR2 FYNNEI. V shed 2 bases, J shed 6 bases, and the junction held 9 bases outside the gene matches. There are 15 residues in the CDR3. In DNA form, the CDR3 reads TGTGCCAGCAGTGAAAGACCACACAGGGGTCATGGCTACACCTTC. This encodes CASSERPHRGHGYTF.

This chain uses TRBV25-1 with TRBJ1-2, with D tentatively TRBD1 (5 bases). This CDR3 has 12 residues. The germline V gene encodes CDR1 MGHDK and CDR2 SYGVNS. Trimming took 6 bases from V and 6 from J, leaving 11 bases between them. In DNA, the CDR3 is TGTGCCAGCAGCAAGGGGTTGGATGGCTACACCTTC. As protein: CASSKGLDGYTF.

This chain uses TRBV7-2 with TRBJ2-1; the match to TRBD2 covers 8 bases. V shed 1 base and J 3 bases; nucleotides not matched to a gene: 2. The CDR3 totals 15 residues. Germline lookup yields CDR1 SGHTA and CDR2 FQGNSA. The CDR3 bases are TGTGCCAGCAGCTTAGGCGGGAGGCTCTACAATGAGCAGTTCTTC. Residues: CASSLGGRLYNEQFF. Full variable domain (rest looked up from reference TRBV7-2 and TRBJ2-1): GAGVSQSPSNKVTEKGKDVELRCDPISGHTALYWYRQSLGQGLEFLIYFQGNSAPDKSGLPSDRFSAERTGGSVSTLTIQRTQQEDSAVYLCASSLGGRLYNEQFFGPGTRLTVL.

This chain connects TRBV27 to TRBJ2-1; 7 nucleotides line up with TRBD1. The CDR3 is 14 amino acids. The germline CDR1 and CDR2 sequences are MNHEY and SMNVEV (reference sequence). The V segment lost 5 bases and the J segment 7 bases; nucleotides outside the gene matches: 8. The CDR3 is CASSPRTGANEQFF. The DNA for the CDR3 is TGTGCCAGCAGTCCCCGGACAGGCGCTAATGAGCAGTTCTTC.

The J gene is TRBJ1-1, the V gene TRBV30; D is perhaps TRBD1 (6 bases). V lost 3 bases, J lost 4 bases, and 12 bases lay in between. CDR3 length equals 13 residues. CDR1 GTSNPN and CDR2 SVGIG come from the germline V gene (reference sequence). Written as DNA, the CDR3 is TGTGCCTGGAGAGGGGGTTTTGGCACTGAAGCTTTCTTT. This sequence encodes CAWRGGFGTEAFF.

The rearrangement joins TRBV28 to TRBJ2-1; the match to TRBD1 covers 8 bases. J lost 4 bases, V lost 8 bases, and 7 bases had no gene match. The V gene's germline CDR1 is MDHEN and CDR2 SYDVKM. The CDR3 has 14 amino acids. The CDR3 protein is CASHDRGAYNEQFF. The CDR3 DNA follows: TGTGCCAGCCACGACAGGGGAGCGTACAATGAGCAGTTCTTC.

J is TRBJ2-3 and V is TRBV28; TRBD2 might be the D (6 bases). This CDR3 has 14 amino acids. V was trimmed by 1 base and J by 4 bases, leaving 9 bases between them. The germline gives CDR1 MDHEN, CDR2 SYDVKM. Here the CDR3 DNA reads TGTGCCAGCAGTTTATACGGGAGCCCAGATACGCAGTATTTT. Translation: CASSLYGSPDTQYF.

This clone was observed once. The chain recombines TRBV11-1 with TRBJ2-5; D is possibly TRBD2 (5 bases). The CDR3 contains 12 residues. V lost 5 bases, J lost 5 bases, and 9 bases lay in between. CDR1 and CDR2 from the germline V gene are SGHAT and FQDESV (reference sequence). CDR3 DNA: TGTGCCAGCAGCCACCCGGGGGAGACCCAGTACTTC. Encoded protein: CASSHPGETQYF.

The chain joins TRBV7-8 to TRBJ2-7, with 7 bases lining up with TRBD2. Germline CDR1 SGHVS, CDR2 FQNEAQ. V shed 1 base and J 0 bases; nucleotides not matched to a gene: 12. The CDR3 is 18 residues long. This chain's CDR3 is CASSLVGLAAQSSYEQYF. The CDR3 DNA reads as TGTGCCAGCAGCTTAGTGGGGCTAGCGGCCCAGAGCTCCTACGAGCAGTACTTC.

This clone has a handful of counts. The chain couples TRBV27 to TRBJ1-2; D unresolved. Trimming stripped 2 bases from V and 5 bases from J, with 18 bases between. Germline CDR1 and CDR2: MNHEY and SMNVEV (reference sequence). The CDR3 sequence is 16 residues long. CDR3 in DNA: TGTGCCAGCAGTTTAGATGGAGGAACCCAATGGTATGGCTACACCTTC. Translated, it gives CASSLDGGTQWYGYTF.

This chain links TRBV5-1 with TRBJ1-6; maybe TRBD1 (5 bases). Germline V gives CDR1 SGHRS, CDR2 YFSETQ. This CDR3 region has 13 residues. Trimming removed 7 bases at V and 8 bases at J, with 13 bases between. CDR3 amino acids: CASLEGCYSPLHF. The CDR3, as DNA: TGCGCCAGCCTGGAGGGGTGTTATTCACCCCTCCACTTT.

The V and J genes are TRBV7-2 and TRBJ2-1, with 8 bases fitting TRBD1. CDR1 and CDR2 (germline): SGHTA, FQGNSA. The CDR3 has 16 amino acids. The junction had 5 bases not matched to a gene; V was cut back by 2 bases and J by 2 bases. CDR3 sequence reads: CASSLSRGPPYNEQFF. The DNA of the CDR3 is TGTGCCAGCAGCTTATCCAGGGGGCCCCCCTACAATGAGCAGTTCTTC.

The chain uses TRBV12-3 or TRBV12-4 and TRBJ2-5; D call uncertain. Trimming left V 4 bases short and J 5 bases short, with 5 bases between. The CDR3 is made up of 11 amino acids. CDR3 protein: CASSSRETQYF. As DNA, the CDR3 is TGTGCCAGCAGTTCCCGGGAGACCCAGTACTTC.

V gene TRBV6-5 combines with J gene TRBJ2-7; 7 bases line up with TRBD1. CDR1 is MNHEY and CDR2 is SVGAGI in the germline V gene. J was trimmed by 0 bases and V by 4 bases; bases with no gene match: 6. The CDR3 is 15 amino acids. In DNA, the CDR3 is TGTGCCAGCAGTTCCGACAGGGAAAGCTCCTACGAGCAGTACTTC. It specifies CASSSDRESSYEQYF.

This clone was observed a handful of times. This chain connects TRBV5-4 to TRBJ2-1; weak D call: TRBD2 (7 bases). Germline V gives CDR1 SGHNT, CDR2 YYREEE (reference sequence). CDR3 size: 13 residues. V was trimmed by 7 bases and J by 9 bases, leaving 17 bases between them. The CDR3 here is CASEGIGGLEQFF. The CDR3 coding sequence is TGTGCCAGCGAGGGAATCGGGGGGCTTGAGCAGTTCTTC.

The CDR3 region has the DNA TGTGCCAGCATGCAGGCTTACAATGAGCAGTTCTTC. Residues: CASMQAYNEQFF. The chain has TRBV6-5 and TRBJ2-1; D gene ambiguous. The CDR3 totals 12 residues. CDR1 and CDR2 (germline): MNHEY, SVGAGI. V lost 7 bases and J lost 4, with 8 bases in between.

The V and J genes are TRBV30 and TRBJ2-7, with 10 bases aligning to TRBD2. CDR3 length equals 15 residues. Germline assignment: CDR1 GTSNPN and CDR2 SVGIG (reference sequence). The V and J ends lost 1 base and 6 bases, in that order; junction bases with no gene match: 9. CDR3 sequence reads: CAWSGRGLANFEQYF. The CDR3 nucleotides are TGTGCCTGGAGTGGTAGGGGACTAGCGAACTTCGAGCAGTACTTC.

V usage is TRBV18 and J usage is TRBJ2-7, with no clear D. V gave up 3 bases and J gave up 3 bases, with 12 bases separating them. The CDR3 runs to 14 residues. Germline CDR1 KGHSH, CDR2 LQKENI. The CDR3 DNA sequence: TGTGCCAGCTCACCGGTGACGAGGAACTACGAGCAGTACTTC. Its translation: CASSPVTRNYEQYF.

The V call is TRBV7-2, the J call TRBJ2-3; D unclear. V was cut by 1 base and J by 0 bases, with 5 bases left in between. Germline-derived CDR1 and CDR2 are SGHTA and FQGNSA. This CDR3 spans 14 amino acids. The CDR3 DNA is TGTGCCAGCAGCTTAGACGGTAGCACAGATACGCAGTATTTT. This encodes CASSLDGSTDTQYF.

In DNA form, the CDR3 reads TGTGCTAGTGGTGGCGATACGCAGTATTTT. This encodes CASGGDTQYF. This chain connects TRBV12-5 to TRBJ2-3; D is uncertain. The CDR3 runs to 10 residues. In germline, CDR1 is LGHNT, CDR2 FRNRAP. V lost 5 bases and J 6 bases, leaving 3 bases between the germline ends.